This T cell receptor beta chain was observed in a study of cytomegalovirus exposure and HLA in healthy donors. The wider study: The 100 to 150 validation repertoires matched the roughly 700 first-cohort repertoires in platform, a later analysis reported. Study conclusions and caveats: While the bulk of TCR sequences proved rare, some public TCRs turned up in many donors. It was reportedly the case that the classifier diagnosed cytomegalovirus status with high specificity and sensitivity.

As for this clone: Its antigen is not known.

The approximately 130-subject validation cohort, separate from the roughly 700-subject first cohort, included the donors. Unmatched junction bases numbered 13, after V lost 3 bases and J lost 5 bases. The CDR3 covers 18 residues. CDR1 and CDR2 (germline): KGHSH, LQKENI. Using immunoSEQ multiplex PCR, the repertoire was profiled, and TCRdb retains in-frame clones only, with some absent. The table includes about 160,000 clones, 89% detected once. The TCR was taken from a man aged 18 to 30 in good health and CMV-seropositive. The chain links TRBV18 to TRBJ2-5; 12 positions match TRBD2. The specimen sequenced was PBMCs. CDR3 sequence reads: CASSPTSTSGRLFETQYF. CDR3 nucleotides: TGTGCCAGCTCACCTACGTCTACTAGCGGGAGGTTATTTGAGACCCAGTACTTC.